The clone carrying this T cell receptor (beta chain) appeared a few times. Antigen: not known. This entry is derived from a study of cytomegalovirus exposure and HLA in healthy donors. CDR1 WNHNN and CDR2 SYGVQD come from the germline V gene (reference sequence). This CDR3 is 15 amino acids long. The V segment lost 2 bases and the J segment 2 bases; nucleotides outside the gene matches: 3. Study-wide results and caveats: HLA restriction was apparent for most CMV-associated TCR beta chains in a later analysis. The study flagged approximately 180 TCR beta chains as cytomegalovirus-associated. Earlier analysis found most TCR beta V segments productive about 90% or about 30% of the time.

The PCR ran on 60 Vbeta and 13 Jbeta primers. The assay was immunoSEQ multiplex PCR, and TCRdb's table has in-frame clones only and misses some. The sample records 150,000 to 200,000 clones, 71% being singletons. The receptor was derived from a girl aged 5 to 17 in good health and CMV-seronegative. The specimen was PBMCs. The chain recombines TRBV10-1 with TRBJ2-3; 8 nucleotides line up with TRBD2. In DNA, the CDR3 is TGCGCCAGCAGTGAGGGTAGCGGGGCCACAGATACGCAGTATTTT. Protein sequence: CASSEGSGATDTQYF.